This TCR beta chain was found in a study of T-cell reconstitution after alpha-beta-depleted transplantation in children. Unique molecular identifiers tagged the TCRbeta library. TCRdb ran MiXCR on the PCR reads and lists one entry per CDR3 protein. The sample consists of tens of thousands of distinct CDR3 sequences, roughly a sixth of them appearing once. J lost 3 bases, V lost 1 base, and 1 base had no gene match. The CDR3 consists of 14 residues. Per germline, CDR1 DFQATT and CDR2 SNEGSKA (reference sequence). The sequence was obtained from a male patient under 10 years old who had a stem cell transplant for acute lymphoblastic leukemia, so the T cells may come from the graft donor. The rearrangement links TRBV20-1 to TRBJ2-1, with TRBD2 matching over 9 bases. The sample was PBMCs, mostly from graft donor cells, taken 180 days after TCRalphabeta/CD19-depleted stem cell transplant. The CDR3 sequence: CSARVLAGYNEQFF. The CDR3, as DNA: TGCAGTGCTAGAGTACTAGCGGGCTACAATGAGCAGTTCTTC.